This TCR beta chain was profiled in a study of blood T cell repertoires in COVID-19. Some clones are missing from TCRdb's copy, which holds only in-frame ones; the method was immunoSEQ multiplex PCR. The data hold about 190,000 clones, with about 81% observed a single time. The CDR3 has 18 residues. Unmatched junction bases numbered 13, after V lost 2 bases and J lost 2 bases. The germline CDR1 and CDR2 sequences are SGHVS and FNYEAQ. The V call is TRBV7-6, the J call TRBJ1-1; 8 nucleotides line up with TRBD1. The specimen was peripheral blood. This clonotype was obtained from a woman of 80 years or more with COVID-19, enrolled during active disease. The CDR3 DNA follows: TGTGCCAGCAGCTTAAAAGGGGGTCGGACAGGGCCTAACACTGAAGCTTTCTTT. Translation gives CASSLKGGRTGPNTEAFF.